In this sample, the clone carrying this TCR beta chain turned up once. What it binds is unknown. Measured with immunoSEQ multiplex PCR; TCRdb has only the in-frame clones, and not every one. This table has more than 60,000 clones, about 73% appearing once. This sample is part of a study of a mutant IDH1 vaccine in newly diagnosed glioma. For the study at large: Patients arrived already treated with radiotherapy, temozolomide, or both, most having had both.

The sample's time point: week 35, safety follow-up. Mutant IDH1 20-mer peptide, at 300 ug, made up each vaccine dose, with topical imiquimod. The germline V gene encodes CDR1 KGHSH and CDR2 LQKENI. With 3 bases clipped from V and 0 bases from J, the junction kept 3 bases outside the gene matches. CDR3 length: 15 residues. The chain joins TRBV18 to TRBJ1-2; 8 bases fit TRBD1. Material: PBMCs, obtained from a glioma patient whose treatment included an IDH1 peptide vaccine. The clonotype originates from a man between 45 and 60 years old with glioma. Written as DNA, the CDR3 is TGTGCCAGCTCACCTGCGGGACAGGCTAACTATGGCTACACCTTC. Translating it yields CASSPAGQANYGYTF.